A single sample is the source of the 18 T cell receptor beta chains below, sequenced in a study of blood T cell repertoires in COVID-19. The table came from immunoSEQ multiplex PCR; TCRdb's copy has only in-frame clones and leaves some out. The sample consists of roughly 280,000 clones, approximately 85% of them appearing once. Sequencing was done on a sample of peripheral blood. The receptors shown here come from a woman in her 70s with acute or convalescent COVID-19.

This clone was recorded only once. This chain links TRBV3-1 (or the pseudogene TRBV3-2) with TRBJ2-2; 9 nucleotides align to TRBD2. V trimming: 3 bases; J trimming: 3 bases; junction bases outside the gene matches: 5. Germline CDR1 reads LGHDT; CDR2 reads YNNKEL (reference sequence). The CDR3 consists of 16 residues. The CDR3, as DNA: TGTGCCAGCAGCCACGGTAGCGGGGGAGACACCGGGGAGCTGTTTTTT. It specifies CASSHGSGGDTGELFF.

The chain links TRBV25-1 to TRBJ2-1; tentative D call: TRBD2 (5 bases). Between the trimmed V and J ends, which lost 4 bases and 8 bases, there was a span of 15 bases. CDR1 is MGHDK, CDR2 SYGVNS, per germline. The CDR3 runs to 14 residues. The CDR3 loop reads CASSVDYAADEQFF. Here the CDR3 DNA reads TGTGCCAGCAGTGTAGACTATGCCGCGGATGAGCAGTTCTTC.

The chain couples TRBV15 to TRBJ2-7; TRBD2 matches at 7 bases. Germline V lookup: CDR1 LNHNV, CDR2 YYDKDF (reference sequence). This CDR3 spans 13 amino acids. V dropped 0 bases and J dropped 6; count of bases not matched to a gene: 2. DNA for the CDR3: TGTGCCACCAGCAGAGAGGGACTAACCGAGCAGTACTTC. This encodes CATSREGLTEQYF.

This clone was picked up one time. V and J are TRBV11-2 and TRBJ1-3; TRBD1 aligns across 8 bases. Per germline, CDR1 SGHAT and CDR2 FQNNGV. There are 15 residues in the CDR3. V was pared by 3 bases and J by 4 bases, with 5 bases of the junction left unmatched. The CDR3 sequence is CASSLQGASGNTIYF. CDR3 DNA: TGTGCCAGCAGCTTGCAGGGGGCGTCCGGAAACACCATATATTTT.

This chain links TRBV3-1 (or the pseudogene TRBV3-2) with TRBJ2-3, with 9 bases fitting TRBD2. Germline assignment: CDR1 LGHDT and CDR2 YNNKEL (reference sequence). With V trimmed by 1 base and J by 5 bases, 4 bases remained unmatched. The CDR3 extends over 15 amino acids. The DNA of the CDR3 is TGTGCCAGCAGCCAAGTGGGCGGGGGGGTAGATACGCAGTATTTT. Translated: CASSQVGGGVDTQYF.

The CDR3 protein is CASSQAQDRVNTEAFF. The CDR3 nucleotides read TGCGCCAGCAGCCAAGCCCAGGACAGGGTGAACACTGAAGCTTTCTTT. The V gene is TRBV4-1, the J gene TRBJ1-1, with 8 bases identical to TRBD1. The CDR3 consists of 16 residues. CDR1 is MGHRA, CDR2 YSYEKL, per germline. V lost 1 base to trimming and J lost 0 bases; unmatched junction nucleotides: 4.

The sample holds one count of this clone. The chain employs TRBV29-1 and TRBJ2-1; 10 bases match TRBD2. The CDR3 is 14 amino acids. Germline V lookup: CDR1 SQVTM, CDR2 ANQGSEA. V shed 8 bases and J 4 bases; nucleotides not matched to a gene: 8. The CDR3 loop is CSLGGTSAYNEQFF. The CDR3 DNA reads as TGCAGCTTAGGAGGGACTAGCGCATACAATGAGCAGTTCTTC.

In DNA, the CDR3 is TGTGCCAGCAGTTTGGCAGGGGGGACTGAAGCTTTCTTT. It codes for CASSLAGGTEAFF. The chain uses TRBV12-3 or TRBV12-4 and TRBJ1-1, with 7 bases identical to TRBD1. The CDR3 consists of 13 residues. Trimming at V came to 3 bases and at J to 5 bases, leaving 3 bases not matched to a gene.

The V and J genes are TRBV19 and TRBJ2-3; 7 bases fit TRBD1. CDR1 and CDR2 from the germline V gene are LNHDA and SQIVND (reference sequence). CDR3 length equals 15 residues. The V gene end was trimmed by 3 bases and the J gene end by 4 bases; junction bases not matched to a gene: 7. CDR3 sequence: CASSMGKGAPDTQYF. The CDR3, as DNA: TGTGCCAGTAGTATGGGGAAGGGGGCCCCAGATACGCAGTATTTT.

This clone was seen only a few times. J is TRBJ2-7 and V is TRBV7-9; 8 bases map to TRBD1. The CDR3 is 14 residues long. The V gene end was trimmed by 5 bases and the J gene end by 7 bases; junction bases not matched to a gene: 10. Germline V lookup: CDR1 SEHNR, CDR2 FQNEAQ (reference sequence). As DNA, the CDR3 is TGTGCCAGCAGCCCCGGGACAGGACGGAGGGAGCAGTACTTC. It yields the protein CASSPGTGRREQYF.

The gene calls are TRBV19 and TRBJ2-2, with D perhaps TRBD1 (5 bases). Germline CDR1 LNHDA, CDR2 SQIVND (reference sequence). V lost 3 bases, J lost 3 bases, and 14 bases lay in between. The CDR3 consists of 16 residues. The CDR3 DNA is TGTGCCAGTAGTATCAGGGCCAGATCGGACACCGGGGAGCTGTTTTTT. Amino acids: CASSIRARSDTGELFF.

The CDR3: CASSSMGQGQATQYF. The CDR3 coding sequence is TGTGCCAGCAGCTCAATGGGACAGGGGCAGGCGACCCAGTACTTC. The rearrangement joins TRBV7-8 to TRBJ2-5; TRBD1 aligns across 10 bases. CDR1 and CDR2 (germline): SGHVS, FQNEAQ. The junction had 9 bases not matched to a gene; V was cut back by 4 bases and J by 7 bases. The CDR3 spans 15 residues.

This chain connects TRBV9 to TRBJ2-7; the D gene is possibly TRBD1 (5 bases). This CDR3 region has 16 residues. The V gene's germline CDR1 is SGDLS and CDR2 YYNGEE. V lost 4 bases, J lost 0 bases, and 17 bases lay in between. DNA of the CDR3: TGTGCCAGCAGCCCACCCGGTCTCAGGGACTCCTACGAGCAGTACTTC. Its protein product is CASSPPGLRDSYEQYF.

The rearrangement uses TRBV5-1 and TRBJ1-5; tentatively, D is TRBD1 (5 bases). Germline CDR1 and CDR2: SGHRS and YFSETQ. The V end was cut by 0 bases, the J end by 6 bases, with 10 bases between. The CDR3 contains 14 residues. The CDR3 DNA reads as TGCGCCAGCAGCTTGGAGGGGTCAGGTCAGCCCCAGCATTTT. Translation gives CASSLEGSGQPQHF.

The V call is TRBV19, the J call TRBJ1-1, with D unclear. Germline V lookup: CDR1 LNHDA, CDR2 SQIVND (reference sequence). This CDR3 has 15 amino acids. V lost 6 bases and J 0 bases, leaving 14 bases between the germline ends. The chain's CDR3 is CASRAGDGMNTEAFF. CDR3 nucleotides: TGTGCCAGTAGGGCGGGAGATGGCATGAACACTGAAGCTTTCTTT.

J is TRBJ1-2 and V is TRBV2; D perhaps matches TRBD1 (6 bases). CDR3 length equals 13 residues. With 5 bases removed from V and 5 bases from J, the gap between germline ends came to 12 bases. Germline assignment: CDR1 SNHLY and CDR2 FYNNEI. In DNA form, the CDR3 reads TGTGCCAGCAGTAACGGACAGCAATATGGCTACACCTTC. It is translated as CASSNGQQYGYTF.

The chain employs TRBV6-5 and TRBJ2-2, with 7 bases aligning to TRBD2. The CDR3 has 15 residues. Germline lookup yields CDR1 MNHEY and CDR2 SVGAGI. V lost 5 bases, J lost 6 bases, and 9 bases stayed unmatched. CDR3 sequence (DNA): TGTGCCAGCAGTCCTACCTGGGGGGGATCCGGGGAGCTGTTTTTT. Its protein is CASSPTWGGSGELFF.

The V and J genes are TRBV3-1 (or the pseudogene TRBV3-2) and TRBJ2-2; 7 nucleotides agree with TRBD2. Germline CDR1 reads LGHDT; CDR2 reads YNNKEL (reference sequence). The CDR3 extends over 15 amino acids. Trimming took 3 bases from V and 3 from J; bases not matched to a gene: 4. Written as DNA, the CDR3 is TGTGCCAGCAGCCACCAGCGGGGTTACACCGGGGAGCTGTTTTTT. It translates to CASSHQRGYTGELFF.